The sample holds one count of the clone carrying this T cell receptor beta chain. V shed 8 bases, J shed 2 bases, and the junction held 11 bases outside the gene matches. There are 16 residues in the CDR3. Germline V gives CDR1 MDHEN, CDR2 SYDVKM. This entry comes from a study of blood T cell repertoires in COVID-19. Study-wide context: Specimens from acute and convalescent COVID-19 originated in the United States, Italy and Spain. T cells, B-cell-depleted T cells, or PBMCs supplied cDNA or gDNA.

Source study methods: From reference gene primer amplification, estimates of nucleated cell counts were derived. Clones were sequenced by immunoSEQ multiplex PCR, and TCRdb holds only the in-frame ones, with some missing. D and trimming come from the DNA, and the V and J calls and clone size come from that table. The sample carries more than 80,000 clones, less than 85% recorded once. Sequencing was carried out using peripheral blood. The sequence derives from a woman aged 55-70 years with acute or convalescent COVID-19. The chain recombines TRBV28 with TRBJ2-7; 11 bases fit TRBD2. The chain's CDR3 is CASLKPGTSGPYEQYF. The CDR3 DNA follows: TGTGCCAGCCTCAAACCCGGGACTAGCGGTCCCTACGAGCAGTACTTC.